This entry describes one T cell receptor beta chain. The antigen remains unidentified. The source of the sample is a study of somatic mutations in cytotoxic T cells in rheumatoid arthritis. Study at large: Selected T-cell populations stained with V beta antibodies were isolated by flow sorting to nearly 100% purity; these included V beta1+ cells subjected to TCRB sequencing. Findings and limits, study-wide: More than 20% of CD8+ cells belonged to the largest clone in about an eighth of the 65 patients.

Healthy control participants comprised blood donors of median age approximately 58 years (range roughly 21-75), of whom under 65% were female. Germline CDR1 is MDHEN and CDR2 is SYDVKM. This CDR3 has 15 amino acids. V lost 7 bases, J lost 0 bases, and 15 bases lay in between. Libraries were prepared by immunoSEQ multiplex PCR; TCRdb keeps only in-frame clonotypes and omits some of them. The sample yields 20,000 to 25,000 clones, about 82% seen once. The sequence was obtained from a woman between 50 and 59 years old in good health. Sequenced input: CD8+ T cells sorted from blood. This chain connects TRBV28 to TRBJ1-1; weak D call: TRBD1 (6 bases). CDR3 protein: CASTLGDTLNTEAFF. The DNA of the CDR3 is TGTGCCAGCACCCTCGGGGACACTTTGAACACTGAAGCTTTCTTT.